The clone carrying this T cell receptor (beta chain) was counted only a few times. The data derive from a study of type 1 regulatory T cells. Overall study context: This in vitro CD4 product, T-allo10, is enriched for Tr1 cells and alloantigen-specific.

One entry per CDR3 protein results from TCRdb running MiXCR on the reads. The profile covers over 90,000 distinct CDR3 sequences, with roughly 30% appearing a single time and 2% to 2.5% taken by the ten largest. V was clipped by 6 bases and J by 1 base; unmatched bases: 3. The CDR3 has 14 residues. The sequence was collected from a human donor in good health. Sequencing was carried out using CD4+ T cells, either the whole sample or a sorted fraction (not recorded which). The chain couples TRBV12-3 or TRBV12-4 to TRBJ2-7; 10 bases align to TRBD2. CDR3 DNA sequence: TGTGCCAGCAGGGGTAGCGGGAGGTCCTACGAGCAGTACTTC. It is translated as CASRGSGRSYEQYF.